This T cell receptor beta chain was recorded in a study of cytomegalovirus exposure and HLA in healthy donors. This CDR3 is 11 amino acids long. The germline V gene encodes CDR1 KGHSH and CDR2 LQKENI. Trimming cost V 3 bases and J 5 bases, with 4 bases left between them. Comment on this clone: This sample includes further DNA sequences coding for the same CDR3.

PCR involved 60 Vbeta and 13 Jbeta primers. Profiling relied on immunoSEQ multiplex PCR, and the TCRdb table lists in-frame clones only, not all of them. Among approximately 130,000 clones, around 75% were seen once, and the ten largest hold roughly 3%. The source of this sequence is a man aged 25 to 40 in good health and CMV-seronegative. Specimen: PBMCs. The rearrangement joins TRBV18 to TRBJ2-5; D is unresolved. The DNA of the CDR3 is TGTGCCAGCTCACCGGGCGAGACCCAGTACTTC. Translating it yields CASSPGETQYF.